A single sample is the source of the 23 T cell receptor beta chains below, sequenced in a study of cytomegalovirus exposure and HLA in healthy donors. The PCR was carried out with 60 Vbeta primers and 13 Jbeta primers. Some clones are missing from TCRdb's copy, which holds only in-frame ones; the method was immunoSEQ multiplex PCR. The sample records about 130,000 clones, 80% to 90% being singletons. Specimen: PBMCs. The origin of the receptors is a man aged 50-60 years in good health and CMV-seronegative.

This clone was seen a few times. In nucleotides, the CDR3 is TGCGCCAGCAGTCAACCGGGATCTCACGTGGCTTTCTTT. Translation gives CASSQPGSHVAFF. The chain joins TRBV23-1 to TRBJ1-1; no firm D call. TRBV23-1 is sorted into the ORF group, with uncertain function. Trimming left V 2 bases short and J 11 bases short, with 15 bases between. The CDR3 contains 13 residues.

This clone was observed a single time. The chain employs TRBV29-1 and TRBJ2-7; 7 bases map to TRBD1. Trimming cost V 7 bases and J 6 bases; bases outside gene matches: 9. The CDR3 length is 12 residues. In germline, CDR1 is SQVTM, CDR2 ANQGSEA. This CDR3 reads CSAVGDSLEQYF. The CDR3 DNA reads TGCAGCGCTGTAGGGGACAGCCTCGAGCAGTACTTC.

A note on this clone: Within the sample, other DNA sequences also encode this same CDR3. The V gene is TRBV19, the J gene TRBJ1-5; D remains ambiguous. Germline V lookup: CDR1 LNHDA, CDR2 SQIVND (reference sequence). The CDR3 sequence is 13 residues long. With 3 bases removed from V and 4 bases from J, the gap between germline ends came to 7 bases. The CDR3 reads CASSITGNQPQHF. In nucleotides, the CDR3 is TGTGCCAGTAGTATCACGGGGAATCAGCCCCAGCATTTT.

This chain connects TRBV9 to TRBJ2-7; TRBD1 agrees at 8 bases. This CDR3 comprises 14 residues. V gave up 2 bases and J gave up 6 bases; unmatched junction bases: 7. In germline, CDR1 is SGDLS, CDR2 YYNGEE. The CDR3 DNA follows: TGTGCCAGCAGCGTCGGACAGGGTTTCGGCGAGCAGTACTTC. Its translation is CASSVGQGFGEQYF.

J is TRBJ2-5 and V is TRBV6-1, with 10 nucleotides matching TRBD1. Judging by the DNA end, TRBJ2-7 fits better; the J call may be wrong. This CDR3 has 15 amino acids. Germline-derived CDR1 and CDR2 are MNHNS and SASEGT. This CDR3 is CASSLWTGGGYEQYF. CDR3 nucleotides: TGTGCCAGCAGCTTATGGACAGGGGGAGGCTACGAGCAGTACTTC.

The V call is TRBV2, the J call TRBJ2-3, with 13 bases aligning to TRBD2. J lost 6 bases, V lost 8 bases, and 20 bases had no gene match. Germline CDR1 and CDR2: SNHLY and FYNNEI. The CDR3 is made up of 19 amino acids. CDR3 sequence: CASSQTLAGGPFLSDTQYF. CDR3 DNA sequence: TGTGCCAGCTCCCAAACACTAGCGGGGGGGCCGTTTCTCTCGGATACGCAGTATTTT.

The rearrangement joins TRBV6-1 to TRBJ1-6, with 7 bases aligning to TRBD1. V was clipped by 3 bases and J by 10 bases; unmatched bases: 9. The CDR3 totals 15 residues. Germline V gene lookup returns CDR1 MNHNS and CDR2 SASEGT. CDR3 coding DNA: TGTGCCAGCAGTGATTTCCGGGACAGTTGGTCACCCCTCCACTTT. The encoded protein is CASSDFRDSWSPLHF.

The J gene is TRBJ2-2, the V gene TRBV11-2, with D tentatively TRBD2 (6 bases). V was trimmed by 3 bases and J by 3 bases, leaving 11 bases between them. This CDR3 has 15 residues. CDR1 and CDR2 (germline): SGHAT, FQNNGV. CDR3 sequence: CASSFDGSDTGELFF. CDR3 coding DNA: TGTGCCAGCAGCTTCGACGGGAGTGACACCGGGGAGCTGTTTTTT. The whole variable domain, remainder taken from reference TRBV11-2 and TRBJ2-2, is EAGVAQSPRYKIIEKRQSVAFWCNPISGHATLYWYQQILGQGPKLLIQFQNNGVVDDSQLPKDRFSAERLKGVDSTLKIQPAKLEDSAVYLCASSFDGSDTGELFFGEGSRLTVL.

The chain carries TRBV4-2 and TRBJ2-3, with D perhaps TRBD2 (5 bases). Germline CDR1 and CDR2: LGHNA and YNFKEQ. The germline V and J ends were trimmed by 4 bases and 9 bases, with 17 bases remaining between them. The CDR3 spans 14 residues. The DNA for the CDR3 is TGTGCCAGCAGCCCGGCCCCCCTTAGGGAGACGCAGTATTTT. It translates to CASSPAPLRETQYF.

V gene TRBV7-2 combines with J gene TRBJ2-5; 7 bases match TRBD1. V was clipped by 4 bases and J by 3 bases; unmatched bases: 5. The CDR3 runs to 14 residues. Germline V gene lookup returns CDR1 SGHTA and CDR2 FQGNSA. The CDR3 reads CASSYHRGKETQYF. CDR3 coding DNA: TGTGCCAGCAGCTACCACAGGGGAAAAGAGACCCAGTACTTC.

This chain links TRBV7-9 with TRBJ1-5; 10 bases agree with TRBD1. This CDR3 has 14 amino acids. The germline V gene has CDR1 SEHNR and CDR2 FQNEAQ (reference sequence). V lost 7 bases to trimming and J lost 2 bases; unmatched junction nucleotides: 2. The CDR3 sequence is CASTGTGGNQPQHF. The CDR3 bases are TGTGCCAGCACGGGGACAGGGGGCAATCAGCCCCAGCATTTT. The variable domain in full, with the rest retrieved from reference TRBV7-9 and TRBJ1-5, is DTGVSQNPRHKITKRGQNVTFRCDPISEHNRLYWYRQTLGQGPEFLTYFQNEAQLEKSRLLSDRFSAERPKGSFSTLEIQRTEQGDSAMYLCASTGTGGNQPQHFGDGTRLSIL.

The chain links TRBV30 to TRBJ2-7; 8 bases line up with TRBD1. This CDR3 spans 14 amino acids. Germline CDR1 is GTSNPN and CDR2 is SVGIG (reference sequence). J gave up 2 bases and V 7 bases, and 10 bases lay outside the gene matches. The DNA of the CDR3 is TGTGCCTACAACAGGGGGGTCAACCCCTACGAGCAGTACTTC. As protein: CAYNRGVNPYEQYF.

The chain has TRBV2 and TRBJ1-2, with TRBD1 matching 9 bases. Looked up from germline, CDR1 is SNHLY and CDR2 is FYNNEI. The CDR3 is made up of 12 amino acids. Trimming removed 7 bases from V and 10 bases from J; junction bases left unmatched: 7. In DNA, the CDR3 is TGTGCCAGCAACGGGGGGACAGGGAACTACACCTTC. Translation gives CASNGGTGNYTF.

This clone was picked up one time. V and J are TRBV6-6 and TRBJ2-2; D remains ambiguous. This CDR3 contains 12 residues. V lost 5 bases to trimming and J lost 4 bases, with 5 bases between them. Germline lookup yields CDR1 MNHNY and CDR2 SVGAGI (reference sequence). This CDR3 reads CASSLSTGELFF. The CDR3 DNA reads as TGTGCCAGCAGTCTTAGCACCGGGGAGCTGTTTTTT.

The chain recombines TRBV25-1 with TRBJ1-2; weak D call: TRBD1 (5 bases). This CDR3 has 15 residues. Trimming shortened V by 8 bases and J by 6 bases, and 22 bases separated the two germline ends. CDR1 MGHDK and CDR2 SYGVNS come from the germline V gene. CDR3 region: CASLSGGRGRNGYTF. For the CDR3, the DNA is TGTGCCAGCCTTTCCGGAGGGCGGGGCCGAAATGGCTACACCTTC.

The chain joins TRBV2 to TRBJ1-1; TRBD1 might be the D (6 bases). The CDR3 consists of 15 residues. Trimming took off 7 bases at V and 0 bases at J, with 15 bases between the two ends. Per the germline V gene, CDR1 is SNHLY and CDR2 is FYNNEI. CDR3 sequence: CASKRTGIMNTEAFF. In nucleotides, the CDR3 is TGTGCCAGCAAAAGAACAGGGATTATGAACACTGAAGCTTTCTTT. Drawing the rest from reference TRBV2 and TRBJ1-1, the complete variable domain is EPEVTQTPSHQVTQMGQEVILRCVPISNHLYFYWYRQILGQKVEFLVSFYNNEISEKSEIFDDQFSVERPDGSNFTLKIRSTKLEDSAMYFCASKRTGIMNTEAFFGQGTRLTVV.

The CDR3 coding sequence is TGTGCCAGCACTAGCGGACTCTCCTACGAGCAGTACTTC. Protein product: CASTSGLSYEQYF. This chain uses TRBV6-5 with TRBJ2-7; 7 bases line up with TRBD2. Germline loops: CDR1 MNHEY, CDR2 SVGAGI. This CDR3 spans 13 amino acids. J gave up 0 bases and V 7 bases, and 3 bases lay outside the gene matches.

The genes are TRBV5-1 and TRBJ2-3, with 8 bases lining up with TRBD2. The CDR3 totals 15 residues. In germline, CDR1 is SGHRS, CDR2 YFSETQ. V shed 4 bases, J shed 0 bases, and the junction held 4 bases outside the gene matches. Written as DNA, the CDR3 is TGCGCCAGCAGCGCCGCTAGCGGGAGCACAGATACGCAGTATTTT. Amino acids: CASSAASGSTDTQYF.

The DNA of the CDR3 is TGCGCCAGCAGCCAAGGACAGGGGGAACAGCCCCAGCATTTT. Amino acid sequence: CASSQGQGEQPQHF. V usage is TRBV4-3 and J usage is TRBJ1-5; 9 bases match TRBD1. V gave up 1 base and J gave up 7 bases; unmatched junction bases: 2. Germline V CDR1 and CDR2: LGHNA, YSLEER. This CDR3 region has 14 residues.

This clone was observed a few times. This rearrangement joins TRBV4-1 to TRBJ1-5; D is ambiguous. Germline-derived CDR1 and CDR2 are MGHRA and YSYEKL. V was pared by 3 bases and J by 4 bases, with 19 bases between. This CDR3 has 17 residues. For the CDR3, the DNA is TGCGCCAGCAGCCAGGCCCCTCCGCGGTTTGTTAATCAGCCCCAGCATTTT. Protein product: CASSQAPPRFVNQPQHF.

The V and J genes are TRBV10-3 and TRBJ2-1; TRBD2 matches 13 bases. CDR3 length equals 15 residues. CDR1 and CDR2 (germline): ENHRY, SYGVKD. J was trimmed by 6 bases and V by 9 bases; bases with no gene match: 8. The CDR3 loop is CAIRTSGGSGNEQFF. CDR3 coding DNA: TGTGCCATTAGGACTAGCGGGGGATCCGGCAATGAGCAGTTCTTC.

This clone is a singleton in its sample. The CDR3 is CASSPRDSREQYF. For the CDR3, the DNA is TGTGCCAGCAGCCCAAGGGACAGTAGGGAGCAGTACTTC. The chain couples TRBV13 to TRBJ2-5, with 7 bases that match TRBD1. The CDR3 covers 13 residues. Germline CDR1 is PRHDT and CDR2 is FYEKMQ (reference sequence). Germline trimming cut 5 bases from V and 11 bases from J; bases unmatched to any gene: 11.

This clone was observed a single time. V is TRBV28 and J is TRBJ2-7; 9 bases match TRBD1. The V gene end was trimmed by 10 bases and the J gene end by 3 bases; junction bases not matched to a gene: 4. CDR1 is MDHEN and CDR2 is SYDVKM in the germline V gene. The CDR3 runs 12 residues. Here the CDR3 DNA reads TGTGCCACCTGGGACAGGGTCTACGAGCAGTACTTC. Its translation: CATWDRVYEQYF.